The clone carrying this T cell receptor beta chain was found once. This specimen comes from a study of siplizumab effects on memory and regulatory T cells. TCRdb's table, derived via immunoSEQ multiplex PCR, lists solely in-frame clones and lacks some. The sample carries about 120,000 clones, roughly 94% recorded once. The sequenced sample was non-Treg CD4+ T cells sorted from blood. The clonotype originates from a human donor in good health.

CDR3 nucleotides: TGTGCCAGCAGACTTACTGGGGGAGGGAATACCTACGAGCAGTACTTC. The encoded protein is CASRLTGGGNTYEQYF. The genes are TRBV27 and TRBJ2-7; 7 positions match TRBD2. The CDR3 spans 16 residues. J gave up 2 bases and V 6 bases, and 13 bases lay outside the gene matches. Per germline, CDR1 MNHEY and CDR2 SMNVEV (reference sequence).